This T cell receptor (beta chain) is drawn from a study of control samples from healthy donors and cancer patients. The V end was cut by 3 bases, the J end by 3 bases, with 6 bases between. The CDR3 length is 13 residues. Germline V gene sequence: CDR1 LGHDT, CDR2 YNNKEL (reference sequence). Assay: immunoSEQ multiplex PCR; the TCRdb copy retains only in-frame clones and omits some. The repertoire holds approximately 100,000 clones, with 90% as singletons. Sequenced input: blood. V and J are TRBV3-1 (or the pseudogene TRBV3-2) and TRBJ1-5, with D unresolved. This clonotype was sampled from a woman between 18 and 29 years old in good health. CDR3 nucleotides: TGTGCCAGCAGCCAGGAACTCAATCAGCCCCAGCATTTT. Translating it yields CASSQELNQPQHF.